Reported below is one TCR beta chain. No antigen is known for it. These data belong to a study of post-analysis software for immune sequencing data. Study in general: Courses of disease covered relapsing-remitting, secondary progressive and progressive-relapsing multiple sclerosis. Study-wide results and caveats: Patients with multiple sclerosis recorded significantly lower normalized Chao1 diversity than controls, the study found. Co-batched samples clustered tightly together by F measure. In patients, TRBV5-6, TRBV5-1 and TRBV20-1 belonged to roughly 5 TRBV segments found more frequently than in controls.

CDR1 DFQATT and CDR2 SNEGSKA come from the germline V gene (reference sequence). CDR3 length equals 15 residues. Trimming removed 2 bases from V and 10 bases from J; junction bases left unmatched: 7. Unique molecular identifiers were built into the TCR beta cDNA libraries. The T cell input of about 0.95 to 11 million gave around 450,000 cDNA molecules. TCRdb re-called the PCR reads with MiXCR, one entry per CDR3 protein. The profile shows some 260,000 distinct CDR3 sequences, around 34% of them singletons. Sequencing input: blood. The sequence was obtained from a girl aged 10-17 years with multiple sclerosis. V and J are TRBV20-1 and TRBJ2-1, with TRBD2 identical over 14 bases. The chain's CDR3 is CSARMGLAGVWEQFF. In DNA form, the CDR3 reads TGCAGTGCTAGAATGGGACTAGCGGGAGTATGGGAGCAGTTCTTC.